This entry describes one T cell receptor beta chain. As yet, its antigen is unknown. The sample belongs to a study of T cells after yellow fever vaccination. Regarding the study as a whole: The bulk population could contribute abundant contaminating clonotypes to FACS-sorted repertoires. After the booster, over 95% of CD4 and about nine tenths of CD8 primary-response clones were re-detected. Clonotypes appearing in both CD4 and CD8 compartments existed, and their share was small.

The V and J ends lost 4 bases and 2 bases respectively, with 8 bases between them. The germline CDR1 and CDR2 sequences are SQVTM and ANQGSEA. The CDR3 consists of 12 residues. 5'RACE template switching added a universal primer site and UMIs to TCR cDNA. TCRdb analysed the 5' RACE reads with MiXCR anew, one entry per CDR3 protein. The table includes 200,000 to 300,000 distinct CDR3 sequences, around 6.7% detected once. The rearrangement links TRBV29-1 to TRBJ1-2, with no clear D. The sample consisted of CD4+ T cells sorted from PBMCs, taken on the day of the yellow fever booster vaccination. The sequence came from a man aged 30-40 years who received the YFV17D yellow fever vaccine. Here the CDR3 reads CSVGTSNYGYTF. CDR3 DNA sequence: TGCAGCGTTGGGACGTCAAACTATGGCTACACCTTC.